A selection of T cell receptor beta chains follows, all from one sample in a study of T-cell reconstitution after alpha-beta-depleted transplantation in children. Via MiXCR, TCRdb re-called the PCR reads, giving one row per CDR3 protein. The data contain about 300,000 distinct CDR3 sequences, 10% of them singletons. The sequences come from PBMCs, collected before TCRalphabeta/CD19-depleted stem cell transplant. The source is a boy in the first two years of life with acute myeloid leukemia, due to receive a stem cell transplant. Each CDR3 is given with its conserved first and last residue. A D gene is named only where the DNA matches it firmly. The listing skips clone size in some rows; elsewhere it reads once, few, many or a size class.

V gene,D gene,J gene,clone size,CDR3 protein,CDR3 DNA
TRBV5-1,TRBD1,TRBJ1-2,few,CASSLPGQGNYGYTF,TGCGCCAGCAGCTTGCCGGGACAGGGAAACTATGGCTACACCTTC
TRBV6-5,TRBD2,TRBJ2-7,NA,CASSYSPTSGRIYEQYF,TGTGCCAGCAGTTACTCACCTACTAGCGGGAGGATTTACGAGCAGTACTTC
TRBV20-1,TRBD1,TRBJ2-7,many,CSAIGTGTHYEQYF,TGCAGTGCTATTGGGACAGGGACGCACTACGAGCAGTACTTC
TRBV28,NA,TRBJ1-2,many,CASRISRGAGGYTF,TGTGCCAGCAGGATTAGTAGAGGGGCGGGTGGCTACACCTTC
TRBV12-3/TRBV12-4,NA,TRBJ2-2,many,CASNIAGRGTGELFF,TGTGCCAGCAACATTGCGGGTCGGGGTACCGGGGAGCTGTTTTTT
TRBV7-9,NA,TRBJ2-2,many,CASSLKSGSFPGELFF,TGTGCCAGCAGCTTAAAGAGCGGTAGTTTTCCCGGGGAGCTGTTTTTT
TRBV3-1,NA,TRBJ2-2,many,CASSQVLVRSNTGELFF,TGTGCCAGCAGCCAAGTGCTGGTCAGATCGAACACCGGGGAGCTGTTTTTT
TRBV21-1,NA,TRBJ2-7,many,CASSKKSPGGGYYEQYF,TGTGCCAGCAGCAAAAAAAGTCCAGGGGGCGGCTACTACGAGCAGTACTTC
TRBV20-1,NA,TRBJ1-5,many,CSARGRYDQPQHF,TGCAGTGCTAGAGGACGGTACGATCAGCCCCAGCATTTT
TRBV7-2,TRBD1,TRBJ2-3,many,CASSSWTGSTDTQYF,TGTGCCAGCAGCTCTTGGACAGGGAGCACAGATACGCAGTATTTT